A selection of T cell receptor beta chains follows, all from one sample in a study of response to subunit inactivated influenza vaccine. Via MiXCR, TCRdb re-called the RT-PCR reads, giving one row per CDR3 protein. The table records under 550,000 distinct CDR3 sequences, 6.5% to 8% of them present only once. Sequenced material: PBMCs from blood, taken approximately 25 months after vaccination. The receptors were gathered from a man between 45 and 75 years old who received an inactivated influenza vaccine. The CDR3 runs from the conserved cysteine through the conserved F or W. The D gene is left open where the match is weak. Rows give clone size only sometimes, using once, few, many, or a class for an expanded clone.

clone size	V gene	D gene	J gene	CDR3 protein	CDR3 DNA
-	TRBV7-9	-	TRBJ1-2	CASSPLGGYTF	TGTGCCAGCAGCCCCCTTGGAGGCTACACCTTC
-	TRBV20-1	TRBD2	TRBJ2-3	CSAPPGLAYGTDTQYF	TGCAGTGCTCCTCCGGGACTAGCGTACGGAACAGATACGCAGTATTTT
few	TRBV20-1	TRBD2	TRBJ2-7	CSAANSGGSGEQYF	TGCAGTGCTGCCAATAGCGGGGGGTCGGGGGAGCAGTACTTC
many	TRBV10-3	TRBD2	TRBJ2-3	CAIRIGLVGTDTQYF	TGTGCCATCAGAATAGGACTAGTAGGCACAGATACGCAGTATTTT
many	TRBV19	-	TRBJ2-3	CASSIDHLTDTQYF	TGTGCCAGTAGTATAGATCATCTAACAGATACGCAGTATTTT
-	TRBV9	-	TRBJ1-2	CASGSEPGPNSRGYTF	TGTGCCAGCGGTTCCGAACCGGGACCAAATTCTAGGGGCTACACCTTC
many	TRBV4-3	-	TRBJ2-2	CASSLTYSGGTGELFF	TGCGCCAGCAGCCTTACTTATTCAGGGGGGACCGGGGAGCTGTTTTTT
few	TRBV7-2	-	TRBJ2-2	CASSLAARGTGELFF	TGTGCCAGCAGCTTAGCTGCGCGTGGCACCGGGGAGCTGTTTTTT
-	TRBV11-2	TRBD1	TRBJ2-4	CASSLDPGQGARGNIQYF	TGTGCCAGCAGCTTAGATCCAGGGCAGGGGGCGCGAGGGAACATTCAGTACTTC
few	TRBV6-1	-	TRBJ1-4	CASSRGSASNEKLFF	TGTGCCAGCAGTAGGGGGAGCGCCTCTAATGAAAAACTGTTTTTT